One sample yielded the 18 T cell receptor beta chains listed below, sequenced in a study of T cells in Graves' hyperthyroidism and ophthalmopathy. TCR beta CDR3 regions were amplified from RNA. TCR CDR3 underwent first-round RT-PCR with the HTBI primer set. Via MiXCR, TCRdb re-called the multiplex PCR reads, giving one row per CDR3 protein. The data contain about 360,000 distinct CDR3 sequences, around 25% of them seen just once; the ten biggest clones take up around 79%. Sequencing was carried out using blood. These receptors were collected from a middle-aged man with Graves' hyperthyroidism.

The chain links TRBV24-1 to TRBJ2-4, with D possibly being TRBD2 (6 bases). Germline lookup yields CDR1 KGHDR and CDR2 SFDVKD. The V end was cut by 4 bases, the J end by 8 bases, with 20 bases between. This CDR3 comprises 16 residues. The CDR3 DNA reads as TGTGCCACCAGTGACCGCACCGCGGGGAGAGCGGACATTCAGTACTTC. Encoded protein: CATSDRTAGRADIQYF.

This clonotype was picked up a small number of times. J is TRBJ2-7 and V is TRBV15; tentatively, D is TRBD1 (6 bases). This CDR3 spans 13 amino acids. The germline V gene encodes CDR1 LNHNV and CDR2 YYDKDF (reference sequence). V lost 3 bases, J lost 3 bases, and 9 bases lay in between. CDR3 loop: CATSRGDNYEQYF. The CDR3 DNA reads as TGTGCCACCAGCAGGGGGGACAACTACGAGCAGTACTTC.

This clonotype has only a few counts. The chain combines TRBV28 with TRBJ2-5; D call uncertain. Looked up from germline, CDR1 is MDHEN and CDR2 is SYDVKM. V was pared by 1 base and J by 4 bases, with 10 bases between. The CDR3 length is 14 residues. CDR3: CASSLSRVGETQYF. CDR3 nucleotides: TGTGCCAGCAGTTTATCTAGGGTCGGAGAGACCCAGTACTTC.

The chain carries TRBV15 and TRBJ2-7; D may be TRBD2 (6 bases). The CDR3 has 16 residues. V lost 0 bases to trimming and J lost 5 bases, with 17 bases between them. Germline values: CDR1 LNHNV, CDR2 YYDKDF (reference sequence). DNA of the CDR3: TGTGCCACCAGCAGAGATCTGGCCGGAGGGATACACGAGCAGTACTTC. It specifies CATSRDLAGGIHEQYF.

This clonotype has only a few counts. The V and J genes are TRBV11-3 and TRBJ1-1; TRBD1 is a possible D gene (6 bases). V lost 8 bases to trimming and J lost 0 bases, with 13 bases between them. CDR1 and CDR2 from the germline V gene are SGHNT and YENEEA. The CDR3 sequence is 14 residues long. The CDR3 loop reads CASGGGGLNTEAFF. The CDR3, as DNA: TGTGCCAGCGGGGGGGGCGGGCTGAACACTGAAGCTTTCTTT.

This clonotype has a count of ten or more. The CDR3 DNA reads as TGTGCCAGCACGGGGACTAGTACTGATGAGCAGTTCTTC. It specifies CASTGTSTDEQFF. The chain is built from TRBV2 and TRBJ2-1, with 8 bases matching TRBD2. This CDR3 spans 13 amino acids. Germline V gene sequence: CDR1 SNHLY, CDR2 FYNNEI. The V and J ends lost 7 bases and 8 bases, in that order; junction bases with no gene match: 7.

This clonotype was seen repeatedly, ten times or more. CDR3 protein: CASSLAGEYNEQFF. The CDR3 DNA reads TGTGCCAGCTCACTAGCGGGAGAGTACAATGAGCAGTTCTTC. The chain combines TRBV18 with TRBJ2-1; 9 positions agree with TRBD2. Germline V gene sequence: CDR1 KGHSH, CDR2 LQKENI. The J segment lost 4 bases and the V segment lost 4 bases, leaving 2 bases of the junction unmatched. CDR3 length equals 14 residues.

In this sample, this clonotype turned up many times. The CDR3 is CASSPVLGTSGEQYF. CDR3 coding DNA: TGTGCCAGCTCACCCGTATTAGGGACTAGCGGCGAGCAGTACTTC. This rearrangement joins TRBV18 to TRBJ2-7; 11 bases fit TRBD2. CDR1 KGHSH and CDR2 LQKENI come from the germline V gene. J lost 6 bases, V lost 3 bases, and 7 bases had no gene match. CDR3 length equals 15 residues. Based on the CDR3 plus reference TRBV18 and TRBJ2-7, the full variable domain is NAGVMQNPRHLVRRRGQEARLRCSPMKGHSHVYWYRQLPEEGLKFMVYLQKENIIDESGMPKERFSAEFPKEGPSILRIQQVVRGDSAAYFCASSPVLGTSGEQYFGPGTRLTVT.

This clonotype was seen many times. V usage is TRBV7-2 and J usage is TRBJ2-7; D possibly uses TRBD1 or TRBD2 (5 bases each). Trimming removed 5 bases at V and 0 bases at J, with 17 bases between. Germline loops: CDR1 SGHTA, CDR2 FQGNSA. The CDR3 spans 16 residues. The CDR3 nucleotides are TGTGCCAGCAGCGTAACCGGGACGTCGAGCTCCTACGAGCAGTACTTC. Residues: CASSVTGTSSSYEQYF.

The genes are TRBV29-1 and TRBJ2-7, with 9 bases fitting TRBD2. The V segment lost 4 bases and the J segment 6 bases; nucleotides outside the gene matches: 13. CDR3 length: 15 residues. CDR1 and CDR2 from the germline V gene are SQVTM and ANQGSEA. CDR3 nucleotide sequence: TGCAGCGTTGTCTACGTGCGCGGGAGGGCCTCCGAGCAGTACTTC. Its protein product is CSVVYVRGRASEQYF.

V and J are TRBV19 and TRBJ1-1; D is uncertain. The CDR3 runs to 12 residues. Germline CDR1 is LNHDA and CDR2 is SQIVND (reference sequence). V was shortened by 6 bases and J by 0 bases, with 5 bases between the two germline ends. The CDR3 nucleotides are TGTGCCAGTAGACAGATGAACACTGAAGCTTTCTTT. This gives the protein CASRQMNTEAFF.

This clonotype was picked up many times. The genes are TRBV2 and TRBJ2-5, with a weak D call TRBD2 (5 bases). This CDR3 spans 14 amino acids. CDR1 SNHLY and CDR2 FYNNEI come from the germline V gene. V lost 6 bases, J lost 0 bases, and 11 bases lay in between. CDR3 amino acids: CASRQDSHQETQYF. The CDR3 nucleotides are TGTGCCAGCAGGCAGGACTCGCACCAAGAGACCCAGTACTTC.

This clonotype showed up many times. V and J are TRBV7-2 and TRBJ2-1, with D possibly called TRBD1 or TRBD2 (5 bases each). The CDR3 is 12 amino acids. V lost 7 bases, J lost 8 bases, and 12 bases lay in between. The germline V gene has CDR1 SGHTA and CDR2 FQGNSA. DNA for the CDR3: TGTGCCAGCAAGAGGCTGGGGGATGAGCAGTTCTTC. Residues: CASKRLGDEQFF.

As concerns this clonotype: One junction end does not reproduce the germline sequence, and a read error may be involved. The chain recombines TRBV2 with TRBJ2-5, with a possible D match to TRBD2 (6 bases). This CDR3 has 13 residues. In germline, CDR1 is SNHLY, CDR2 FYNNEI. The CDR3 DNA sequence: TGTGCCGGCAGAGCGGGTGGGGAGGAGACCCAGTACTTC. The encoded protein is CAGRAGGEETQYF.

This clonotype was detected only a few times. Possible read error: a much larger clone is one base away. V usage is TRBV7-2 and J usage is TRBJ1-6; D is ambiguous. CDR1 and CDR2 from the germline V gene are SGHTA and FQGNSA. V was cut by 3 bases and J by 9 bases, with 12 bases left in between. The CDR3 runs 14 residues. CDR3 sequence: CASSLRSVGSPLHF. The CDR3 coding sequence is TGTGCCAGCAGCTTGCGGAGCGTGGGTTCACCCCTCCACTTT.

As concerns this clonotype: A much larger clone is a single base away; this may be a read error. The rearrangement links TRBV7-6 to TRBJ2-7; 10 bases are a match to TRBD2. The germline gives CDR1 SGHVS, CDR2 FNYEAQ. This CDR3 has 15 residues. The V and J ends lost 1 base and 7 bases, in that order; junction bases with no gene match: 7. The CDR3 protein is CASSLGAGGPDEQYF. The CDR3 nucleotides are TGTGCCAGCAGCTTAGGAGCGGGAGGGCCTGATGAGCAGTACTTC.

Only a few counts were recorded for this clonotype. This chain uses TRBV15 with TRBJ1-5; D may be TRBD1 (5 bases). V gave up 1 base and J gave up 6 bases, with 7 bases separating them. This CDR3 comprises 13 residues. From germline, CDR1 is LNHNV and CDR2 YYDKDF (reference sequence). CDR3: CATSRGGVQPQHF. The CDR3 DNA reads TGTGCCACCAGCAGAGGGGGGGTTCAGCCCCAGCATTTT.

This clonotype has a handful of counts. V gene TRBV20-1 combines with J gene TRBJ2-5; D unclear. The germline V and J ends were trimmed by 3 bases and 7 bases, with 12 bases remaining between them. The CDR3 is 12 amino acids. CDR1 DFQATT and CDR2 SNEGSKA come from the germline V gene (reference sequence). The CDR3 sequence is CSASFGPATQYF. The CDR3 DNA is TGCAGTGCTAGCTTCGGACCAGCGACCCAGTACTTC.